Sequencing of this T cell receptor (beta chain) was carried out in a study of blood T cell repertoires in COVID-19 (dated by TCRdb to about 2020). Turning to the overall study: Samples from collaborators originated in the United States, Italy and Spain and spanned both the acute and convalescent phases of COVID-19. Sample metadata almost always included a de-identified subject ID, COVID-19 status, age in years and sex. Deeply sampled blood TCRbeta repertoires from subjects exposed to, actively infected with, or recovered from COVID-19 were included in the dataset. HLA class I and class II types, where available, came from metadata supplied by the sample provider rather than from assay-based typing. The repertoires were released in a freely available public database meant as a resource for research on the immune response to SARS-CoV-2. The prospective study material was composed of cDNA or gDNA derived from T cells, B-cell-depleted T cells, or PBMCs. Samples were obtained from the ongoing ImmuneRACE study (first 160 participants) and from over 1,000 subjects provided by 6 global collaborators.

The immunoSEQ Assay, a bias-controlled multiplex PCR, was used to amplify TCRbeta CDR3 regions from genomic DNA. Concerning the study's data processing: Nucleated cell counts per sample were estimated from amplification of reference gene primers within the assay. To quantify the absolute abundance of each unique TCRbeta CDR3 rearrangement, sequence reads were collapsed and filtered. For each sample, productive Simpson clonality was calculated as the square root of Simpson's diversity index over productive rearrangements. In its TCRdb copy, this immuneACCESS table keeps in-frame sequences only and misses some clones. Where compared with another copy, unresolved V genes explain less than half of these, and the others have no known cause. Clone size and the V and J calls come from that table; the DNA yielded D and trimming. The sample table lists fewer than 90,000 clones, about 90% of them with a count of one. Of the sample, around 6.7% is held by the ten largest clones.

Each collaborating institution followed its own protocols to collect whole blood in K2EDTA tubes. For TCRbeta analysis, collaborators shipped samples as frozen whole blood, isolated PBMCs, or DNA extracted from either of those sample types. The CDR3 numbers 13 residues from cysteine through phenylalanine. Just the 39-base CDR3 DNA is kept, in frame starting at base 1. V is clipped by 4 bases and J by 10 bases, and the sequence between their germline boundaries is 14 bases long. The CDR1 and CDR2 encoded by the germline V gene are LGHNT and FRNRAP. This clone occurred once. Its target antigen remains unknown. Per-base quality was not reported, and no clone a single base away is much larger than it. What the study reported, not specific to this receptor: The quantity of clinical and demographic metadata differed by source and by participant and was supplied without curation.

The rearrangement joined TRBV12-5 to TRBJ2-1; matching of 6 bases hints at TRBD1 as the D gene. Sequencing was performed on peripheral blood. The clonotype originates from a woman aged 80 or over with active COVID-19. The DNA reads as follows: TGTGCTAGTGGTTCCCCCTCAGGGGTGGAGCAGTTCTTC. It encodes CASGSPSGVEQFF.